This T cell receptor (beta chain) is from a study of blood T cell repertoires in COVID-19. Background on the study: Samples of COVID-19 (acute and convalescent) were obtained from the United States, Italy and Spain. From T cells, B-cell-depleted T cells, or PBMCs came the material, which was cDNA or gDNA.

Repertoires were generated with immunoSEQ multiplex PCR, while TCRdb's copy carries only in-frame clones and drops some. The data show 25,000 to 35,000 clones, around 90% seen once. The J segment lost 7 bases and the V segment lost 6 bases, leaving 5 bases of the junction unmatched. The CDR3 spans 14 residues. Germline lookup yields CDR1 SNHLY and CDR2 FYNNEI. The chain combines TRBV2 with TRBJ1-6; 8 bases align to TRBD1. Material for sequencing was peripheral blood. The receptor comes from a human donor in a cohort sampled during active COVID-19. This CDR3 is CASSRQGANSPLHF. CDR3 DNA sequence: TGTGCCAGCAGCCGGCAGGGGGCCAATTCACCCCTCCACTTT.